This TCR beta chain was found in a study of T cells after yellow fever vaccination. At least ten counts were recorded for this clonotype. TCR cDNA was made by 5'RACE template switching, adding a universal primer site and UMIs. TCRdb re-derived calls from the 5' RACE reads in MiXCR, one entry per CDR3 protein. Altogether approximately 150,000 distinct CDR3 sequences are present, 6.2% being singletons, with the ten largest covering nearly 3%. Trimming took 8 bases from V and 5 from J, leaving 16 bases between them. The length of the CDR3 is 14 residues. Looked up from germline, CDR1 is WNHNN and CDR2 is SYGVQD (reference sequence).

The V and J genes are TRBV10-1 and TRBJ2-1; D not certain. The clonotype originates from a man between 18 and 29 years old who received the YFV17D yellow fever vaccine. The source material was CD4+ T cells sorted from PBMCs, sampled on the day of the first yellow fever vaccination. CDR3 coding DNA: TGCGCCAGCCTGGACGGATCCCATGACAATGAGCAGTTCTTC. The encoded protein is CASLDGSHDNEQFF.